The T cell receptor beta chain described here comes from a study of response to subunit inactivated influenza vaccine. Overall study results and limits: Researchers suggested that each seasonal influenza vaccination recruits few new T cells.

TCRdb fed the RT-PCR reads into MiXCR, producing one record per CDR3 protein. The profile covers about 780,000 distinct CDR3 sequences, with about 18% appearing a single time and around 9.9% taken by the ten largest. V gave up 3 bases and J gave up 2 bases, with 20 bases separating them. Germline lookup yields CDR1 SGDLS and CDR2 YYNGEE. The CDR3 has 17 amino acids. On this clonotype itself: Its antigen is currently unknown.

The source of this sequence is a man aged 45-65 years who received an inactivated influenza vaccine. J is TRBJ1-2 and V is TRBV9; tentatively, D is TRBD1 (5 bases). The sample consisted of PBMCs from blood, taken less than 6 days after vaccination. The CDR3 DNA sequence: TGTGCCAGCAGCGACAATACCCGGGGGAGGTTAAACTATGGCTACACCTTC. Translating gives CASSDNTRGRLNYGYTF.